This T cell receptor (beta chain) was recorded in a study of PD-L1 blockade in urothelial cancer. Whole-study context: There were a median of about 140,000 T cells in blood samples.

Time point denoted: peripheral blood 6 weeks after treatment start. CDR3 length equals 15 residues. Germline loops: CDR1 SGHTA, CDR2 FQGTGA. The V segment lost 1 base and the J segment 6 bases; nucleotides outside the gene matches: 3. Produced via immunoSEQ multiplex PCR; TCRdb's table is partial and in-frame only. The data contain tens of thousands of clones, roughly 90% of them seen just once; the ten biggest clones take up about 11%. The TCR sequence derives from a man between 60 and 70 years old with urothelial cancer. This sequence joins TRBV7-3 and TRBJ2-3; 11 bases align to TRBD2. The sequencing used PBMCs, collected around atezolizumab (anti-PD-L1) treatment. CDR3 in amino acids: CASSLSASGGDTQYF. The CDR3 DNA reads TGTGCCAGCAGCTTAAGTGCTAGCGGGGGGGATACGCAGTATTTT.